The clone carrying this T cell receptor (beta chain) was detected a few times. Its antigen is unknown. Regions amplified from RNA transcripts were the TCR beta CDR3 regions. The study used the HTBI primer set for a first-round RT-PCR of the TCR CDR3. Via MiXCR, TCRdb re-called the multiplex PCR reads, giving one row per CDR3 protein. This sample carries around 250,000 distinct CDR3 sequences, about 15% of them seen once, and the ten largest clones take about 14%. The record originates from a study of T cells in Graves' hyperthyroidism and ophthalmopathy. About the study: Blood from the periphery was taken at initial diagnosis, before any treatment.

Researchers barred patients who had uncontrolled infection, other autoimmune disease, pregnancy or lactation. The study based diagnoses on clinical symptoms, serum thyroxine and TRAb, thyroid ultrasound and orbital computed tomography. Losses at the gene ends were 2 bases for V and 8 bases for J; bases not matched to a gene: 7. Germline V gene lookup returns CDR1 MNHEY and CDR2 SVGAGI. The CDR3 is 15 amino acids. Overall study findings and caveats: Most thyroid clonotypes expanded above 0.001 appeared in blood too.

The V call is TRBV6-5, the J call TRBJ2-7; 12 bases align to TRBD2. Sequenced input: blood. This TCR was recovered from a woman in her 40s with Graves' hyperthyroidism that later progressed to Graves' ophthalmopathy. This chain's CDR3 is CASSYETSGSGKQYF. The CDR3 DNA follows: TGTGCCAGCAGTTACGAGACTAGCGGGAGTGGGAAGCAGTACTTC.